This T cell receptor (beta chain) was sequenced for a study of blood T cell repertoires in COVID-19. Overall study: The origin of the acute and convalescent COVID-19 samples was the United States, Italy and Spain. In each case, the material was cDNA or gDNA derived from T cells, B-cell-depleted T cells, or PBMCs.

Germline V gives CDR1 KGHSH, CDR2 LQKENI. The ends lost 0 bases at V and 10 bases at J; junction bases unmatched: 9. The CDR3 runs 16 residues. Libraries were prepared by immunoSEQ multiplex PCR; TCRdb keeps only in-frame clonotypes and omits some of them. The table has about 280,000 clones, 65% to 90% seen once. This TCR came from a man between 50 and 59 years old with active or convalescent COVID-19. The rearrangement uses TRBV18 and TRBJ1-4; 9 bases line up with TRBD1. Sequences were obtained from peripheral blood. Written as DNA, the CDR3 is TGTGCCAGCTCACCACCTGGGACAGGGCCACCCCTAAAACTGTTTTTT. This encodes CASSPPGTGPPLKLFF.